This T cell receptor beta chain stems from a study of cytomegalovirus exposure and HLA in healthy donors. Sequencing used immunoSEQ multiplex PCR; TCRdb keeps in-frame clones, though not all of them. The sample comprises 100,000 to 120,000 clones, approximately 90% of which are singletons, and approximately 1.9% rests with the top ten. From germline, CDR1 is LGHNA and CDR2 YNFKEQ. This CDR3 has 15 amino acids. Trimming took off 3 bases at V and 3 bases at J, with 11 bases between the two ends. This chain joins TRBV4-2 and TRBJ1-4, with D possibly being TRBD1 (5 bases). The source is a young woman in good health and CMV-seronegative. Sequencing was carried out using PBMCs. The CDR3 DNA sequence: TGTGCCAGCAGCCAGCTCAAAGGGGCTAATGAAAAACTGTTTTTT. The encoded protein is CASSQLKGANEKLFF.